The sequence of this T cell receptor (beta chain) was determined in a study of blood T cell repertoires in COVID-19. In the study overall: The cDNA or gDNA used as material had been derived from T cells, B-cell-depleted T cells, or PBMCs.

CDR1 SGHRS and CDR2 YFSETQ come from the germline V gene. V was clipped by 4 bases and J by 7 bases; unmatched bases: 13. The CDR3 contains 15 residues. Sequenced by immunoSEQ multiplex PCR; TCRdb stores in-frame clones only, minus some. Of 300,000 to 450,000 clones listed, roughly 90% are singletons. The chain joins TRBV5-1 to TRBJ2-7; TRBD1 aligns across 8 bases. This clonotype was sampled from a woman in her 30s with COVID-19, enrolled during active disease. Specimen: peripheral blood. The CDR3 nucleotides read TGCGCCAGCAGCCCGGGGGTAAACAGGGGGAATGAGCAGTACGTC. It yields the protein CASSPGVNRGNEQYV.